The 10 T cell receptor beta chains listed next were all sequenced from one sample in a study of CD8 T cells in Susac syndrome. After extraction with the RNeasy kit, about 0.45 to 1 ug of the RNA was reverse transcribed using random hexamers. TCRdb reprocessed the immunoSEQ multiplex PCR reads via MiXCR and lists one record per CDR3 protein. This sample has approximately 190,000 distinct CDR3 sequences, with around 95% found just once. The source material was CD4+ T cells from PBMCs. These receptors were collected from a human donor with Susac syndrome.

The V call is TRBV20-1, the J call TRBJ1-2; D unclear. Trimming cost V 6 bases and J 8 bases, with 13 bases left between them. CDR3 length: 11 residues. Germline V gene lookup returns CDR1 DFQATT and CDR2 SNEGSKA (reference sequence). CDR3 DNA sequence: TGCAGTGCCGGGCAGGCTGACGGCTACACCTTC. Amino acid sequence: CSAGQADGYTF.

The chain joins TRBV20-1 to TRBJ2-3; D is unresolved. With 1 base removed from V and 4 bases from J, the gap between germline ends came to 15 bases. CDR1 is DFQATT and CDR2 is SNEGSKA in the germline V gene (reference sequence). The CDR3 totals 15 residues. As DNA, the CDR3 is TGCAGTGCTAGAGGGACGCTCTATGGTTCAGATACGCAGTATTTT. It specifies CSARGTLYGSDTQYF.

The chain combines TRBV14 with TRBJ1-6, with 9 positions matching TRBD1. Per the germline V gene, CDR1 is SGHDN and CDR2 is FVKESK. This CDR3 is built from 15 residues. After removal of 4 bases from V and 5 bases from J, the junction contained 3 bases not matched to a gene. CDR3 coding DNA: TGTGCCAGCAGCCTCCGGGACAGGGATAATTCACCCCTCCACTTT. Residues: CASSLRDRDNSPLHF.

This chain uses TRBV29-1 with TRBJ2-3, with 9 positions matching TRBD2. The V gene's germline CDR1 is SQVTM and CDR2 ANQGSEA. The V segment lost 5 bases and the J segment 3 bases; nucleotides outside the gene matches: 6. The CDR3 runs 14 residues. CDR3 in DNA: TGCAGCGTTTCTGGCGGGGGGGCAACAGATACGCAGTATTTT. This sequence encodes CSVSGGGATDTQYF.

The rearrangement joins TRBV5-6 to TRBJ1-5; unclear D gene. Germline loops: CDR1 SGHDT, CDR2 YYEEEE. V dropped 1 base and J dropped 3 bases, with 14 bases sitting between them. The CDR3 contains 16 residues. The CDR3 protein is CASSLSRQVLNQPQHF. The CDR3 DNA reads TGTGCCAGCAGCTTGTCCCGGCAGGTCCTCAATCAGCCCCAGCATTTT.

This rearrangement joins TRBV5-1 to TRBJ2-7, with D possibly TRBD2 on 6 matching bases. This CDR3 has 14 amino acids. The germline gives CDR1 SGHRS, CDR2 YFSETQ. V gave up 6 bases and J gave up 3 bases, with 16 bases separating them. The CDR3 reads CASTRDRGLYEQYF. DNA of the CDR3: TGCGCCAGCACACGGGACCGGGGACTCTACGAGCAGTACTTC.

This chain links TRBV27 with TRBJ1-6, with 7 bases aligning to TRBD1. The germline CDR1 and CDR2 sequences are MNHEY and SMNVEV (reference sequence). This CDR3 is 13 amino acids long. V trimming: 4 bases; J trimming: 7 bases; junction bases outside the gene matches: 1. This chain's CDR3 is CASSWDSNSPLHF. CDR3 in DNA: TGTGCCAGCAGTTGGGACAGCAATTCACCCCTCCACTTT.

The chain has TRBV19 and TRBJ2-1; no clear D. This CDR3 is built from 11 residues. Germline V gene lookup returns CDR1 LNHDA and CDR2 SQIVND (reference sequence). V was cut by 11 bases and J by 8 bases, with 13 bases left in between. The chain's CDR3 is CASGLGDEQFF. The CDR3 DNA is TGTGCCTCGGGCCTTGGGGATGAGCAGTTCTTC.

This clonotype appeared a few times. V gene TRBV6-5 combines with J gene TRBJ2-3; D perhaps matches TRBD2 (7 bases). The CDR3 totals 14 residues. Trimming shortened V by 2 bases and J by 2 bases, and 8 bases separated the two germline ends. In germline, CDR1 is MNHEY, CDR2 SVGAGI. The CDR3 sequence is CASSYGGATDTQYF. For the CDR3, the DNA is TGTGCCAGCAGTTACGGGGGGGCCACAGATACGCAGTATTTT.

The chain is built from TRBV30 and TRBJ1-3; the D is unclear. Trimming left V 5 bases short and J 4 bases short, with 27 bases between. The CDR3 runs 18 residues. CDR1 and CDR2 (germline): GTSNPN, SVGIG (reference sequence). CDR3 in DNA: TGTGCCTGGGACCCCGGTAGAACCTCGCTGGGCCCAGGAAACACCATATATTTT. Its translation: CAWDPGRTSLGPGNTIYF.